Listed below are T cell receptor beta chains from one sample, sequenced in a study of neurological immune-mediated disorders. One entry per CDR3 protein, called by TCRdb with MiXCR from the 5' RACE reads. The sample holds some 77,000 distinct CDR3 sequences, roughly 9% seen once. Input material: PBMCs. The receptor source for this set is a man in his forties or fifties in good health. Both conserved end residues are part of each CDR3.

TRBJ2-7 TRBV24-1 CATSDYQNGQYF
TRBJ1-1 TRBV20-1 CSARAALNMNTEAFF
TRBJ2-1 TRBV20-1 CSAATGNEQFF
TRBJ1-2 TRBV6-5 CASSYSRPDYGYTF
TRBJ2-7 TRBV3-1 CASSPRLAYEQYF
TRBJ2-1 TRBV28 CASSFGQGKMMSYNEQFF
TRBJ2-3 TRBV27 CASGGLAGRHTDTQYF
TRBJ2-3 TRBV9 CASSGGVVAGVRTDTQYF
TRBJ2-2 TRBV3-1 CASTSSDGELFF
TRBJ2-5 TRBV28 CASSLGVGSETQYF
TRBJ2-7 TRBV6-8 CASSRSRASYEQYF
TRBJ2-1 TRBV24-1 CATGTGDEQFF
TRBJ1-3 TRBV20-1 CSARDDRGSGNTIYF
TRBJ2-3 TRBV14 CASSQDSWFREWREDPDTQYF
TRBJ2-2 TRBV3-1 CANSQVTSGRSGELFF
TRBJ2-5 TRBV7-2 CASSQPGLAWEQYF
TRBJ1-1 TRBV18 CASSPPLGELNTEAFF
TRBJ1-3 TRBV18 CASSTDLSGNTIYF
TRBJ2-7 TRBV10-3 CATTDTTVTEQYF
TRBJ1-1 TRBV5-1 CASRTVLGTEAFF
TRBJ2-7 TRBV28 CASSPNAGLQSEQYF
TRBJ2-1 TRBV7-6 CASSVPGLAGGPRDNEQFF
TRBJ2-4 TRBV7-2 CASSPGQGWNIQYF
TRBJ2-3 TRBV20-1 CSATDSSSTDTQYF
TRBJ1-4 TRBV5-1 CASTPSGATNEKLFF
TRBJ2-7 TRBV2 CASTMALNEQYF
TRBJ1-5 TRBV5-1 CASSSGGLSNQPQHF
TRBJ1-6 TRBV20-1 CSARGPTGVANSPLHF
TRBJ2-3 TRBV12-3/TRBV12-4 CASSFGYTDTQYF
TRBJ1-6 TRBV20-1 CSARGARDSPLHF
TRBJ1-4 TRBV20-1 CSARDGEKLFF
TRBJ2-1 TRBV5-1 CASRLAFDEQFF
TRBJ2-7 TRBV28 CASSLGGQGRYEQYF
TRBJ1-1 TRBV4-3 CASSPSGQGLNTEAFF